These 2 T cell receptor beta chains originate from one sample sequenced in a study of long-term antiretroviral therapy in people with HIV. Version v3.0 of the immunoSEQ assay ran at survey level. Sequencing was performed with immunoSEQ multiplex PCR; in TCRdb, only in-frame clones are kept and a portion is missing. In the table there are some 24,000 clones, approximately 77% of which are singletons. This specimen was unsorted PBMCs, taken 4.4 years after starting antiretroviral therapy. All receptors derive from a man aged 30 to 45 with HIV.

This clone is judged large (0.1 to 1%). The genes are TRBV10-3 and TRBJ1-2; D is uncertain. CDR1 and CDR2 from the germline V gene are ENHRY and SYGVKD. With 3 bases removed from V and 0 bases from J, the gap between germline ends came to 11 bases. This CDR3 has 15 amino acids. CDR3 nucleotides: TGTGCCATCAGTGAATTGCAGTCGGCTAACTATGGCTACACCTTC. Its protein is CAISELQSANYGYTF.

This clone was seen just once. This CDR3 is CASSPAGHEQYF. CDR3 DNA: TGTGCCAGCTCACCGGCAGGGCACGAGCAGTACTTC. The chain combines TRBV18 with TRBJ2-7; perhaps TRBD1 as D (5 bases). CDR3 length: 12 residues. Trimming stripped 3 bases from V and 5 bases from J, with 8 bases between. Germline lookup yields CDR1 KGHSH and CDR2 LQKENI.